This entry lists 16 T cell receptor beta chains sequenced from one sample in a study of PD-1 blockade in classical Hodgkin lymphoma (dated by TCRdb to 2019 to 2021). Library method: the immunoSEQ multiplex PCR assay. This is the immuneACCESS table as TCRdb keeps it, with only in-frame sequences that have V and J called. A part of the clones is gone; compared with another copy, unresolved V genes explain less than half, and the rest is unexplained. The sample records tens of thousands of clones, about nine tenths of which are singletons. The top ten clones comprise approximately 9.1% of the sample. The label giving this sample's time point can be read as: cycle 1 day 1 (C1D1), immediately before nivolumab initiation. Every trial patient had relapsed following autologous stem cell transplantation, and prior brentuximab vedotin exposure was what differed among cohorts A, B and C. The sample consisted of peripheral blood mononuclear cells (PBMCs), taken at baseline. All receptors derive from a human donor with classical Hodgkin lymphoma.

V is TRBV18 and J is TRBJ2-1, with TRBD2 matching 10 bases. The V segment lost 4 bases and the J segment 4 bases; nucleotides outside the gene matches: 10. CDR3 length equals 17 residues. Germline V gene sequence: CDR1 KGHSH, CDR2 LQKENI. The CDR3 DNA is TGTGCCAGCTCACGAGGACTAGCGGTCGACGTTTACAATGAGCAGTTCTTC. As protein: CASSRGLAVDVYNEQFF.

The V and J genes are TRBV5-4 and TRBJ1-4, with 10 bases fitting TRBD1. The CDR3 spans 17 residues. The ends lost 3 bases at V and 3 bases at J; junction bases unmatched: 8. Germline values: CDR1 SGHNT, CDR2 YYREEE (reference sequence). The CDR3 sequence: CASSWGQGQLPNEKLFF. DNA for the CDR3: TGTGCCAGCAGCTGGGGACAGGGGCAACTCCCTAATGAAAAACTGTTTTTT.

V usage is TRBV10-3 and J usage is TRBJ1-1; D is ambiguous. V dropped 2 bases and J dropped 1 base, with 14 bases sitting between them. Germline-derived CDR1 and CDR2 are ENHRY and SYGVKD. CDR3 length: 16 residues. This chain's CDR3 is CAISEGSRGWNTEAFF. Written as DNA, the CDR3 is TGTGCCATCAGTGAGGGCTCCCGAGGATGGAACACTGAAGCTTTCTTT.

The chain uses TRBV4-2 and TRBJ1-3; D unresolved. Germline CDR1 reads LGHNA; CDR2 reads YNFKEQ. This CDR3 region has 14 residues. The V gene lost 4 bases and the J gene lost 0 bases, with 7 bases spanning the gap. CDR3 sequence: CASSLPDSGNTIYF. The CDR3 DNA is TGTGCCAGCAGCCTTCCGGACTCTGGAAACACCATATATTTT.

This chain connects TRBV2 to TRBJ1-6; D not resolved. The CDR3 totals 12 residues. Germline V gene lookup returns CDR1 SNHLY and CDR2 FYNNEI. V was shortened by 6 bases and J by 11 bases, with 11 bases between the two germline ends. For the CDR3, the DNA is TGTGCCAGCAGGGTGGGAGGGACACCCCTCCACTTT. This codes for CASRVGGTPLHF.

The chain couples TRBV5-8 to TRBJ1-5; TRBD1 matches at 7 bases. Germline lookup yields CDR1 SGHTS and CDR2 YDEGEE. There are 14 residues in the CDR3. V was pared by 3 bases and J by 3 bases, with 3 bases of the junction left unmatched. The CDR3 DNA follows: TGTGCCAGCAGCTGGGGACAGATCAATCAGCCCCAGCATTTT. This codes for CASSWGQINQPQHF. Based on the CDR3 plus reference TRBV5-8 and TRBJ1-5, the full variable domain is EAGVTQSPTHLIKTRGQQATLRCSPISGHTSVYWYQQALGLGLQFLLWYDEGEERNRGNFPPRFSGRQFPNYSSELNVNALELEDSALYLCASSWGQINQPQHFGDGTRLSIL.

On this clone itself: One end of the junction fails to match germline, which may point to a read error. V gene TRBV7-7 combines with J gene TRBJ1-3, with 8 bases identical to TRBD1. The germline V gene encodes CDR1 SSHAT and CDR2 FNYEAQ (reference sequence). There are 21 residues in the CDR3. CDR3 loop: CASSLFLCDRGPGGSGNTIYF. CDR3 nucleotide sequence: TGTGCTAGCAGCTTATTTTTGTGTGACAGGGGCCCGGGGGGCTCTGGAAACACCATATATTTT.

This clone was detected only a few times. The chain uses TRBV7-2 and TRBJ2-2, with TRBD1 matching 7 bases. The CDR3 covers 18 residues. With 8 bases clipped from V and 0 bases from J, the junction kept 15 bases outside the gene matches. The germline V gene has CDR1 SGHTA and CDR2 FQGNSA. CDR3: CASPPGQLLFPNTGELFF. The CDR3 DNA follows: TGTGCCAGCCCCCCGGGACAGCTACTGTTCCCGAACACCGGGGAGCTGTTTTTT.

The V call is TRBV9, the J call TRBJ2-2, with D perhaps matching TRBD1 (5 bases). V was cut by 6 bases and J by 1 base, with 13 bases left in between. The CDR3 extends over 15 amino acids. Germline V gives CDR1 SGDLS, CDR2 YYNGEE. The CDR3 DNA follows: TGTGCCAGCACCCGTCAGGGTGTGAACACCGGGGAGCTGTTTTTT. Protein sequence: CASTRQGVNTGELFF.

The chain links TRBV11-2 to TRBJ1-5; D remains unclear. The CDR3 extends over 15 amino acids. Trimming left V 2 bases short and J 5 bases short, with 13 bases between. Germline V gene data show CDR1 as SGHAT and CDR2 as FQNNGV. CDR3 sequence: CASSLFDGSDQPQHF. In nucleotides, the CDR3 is TGTGCCAGCAGCTTATTCGACGGGTCCGATCAGCCCCAGCATTTT.

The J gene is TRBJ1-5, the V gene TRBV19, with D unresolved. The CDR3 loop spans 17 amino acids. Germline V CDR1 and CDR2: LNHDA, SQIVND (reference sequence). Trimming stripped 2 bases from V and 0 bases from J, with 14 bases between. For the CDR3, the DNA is TGTGCCAGTAGTATATTACAGTCCAGTTATAGCAATCAGCCCCAGCATTTT. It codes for CASSILQSSYSNQPQHF.

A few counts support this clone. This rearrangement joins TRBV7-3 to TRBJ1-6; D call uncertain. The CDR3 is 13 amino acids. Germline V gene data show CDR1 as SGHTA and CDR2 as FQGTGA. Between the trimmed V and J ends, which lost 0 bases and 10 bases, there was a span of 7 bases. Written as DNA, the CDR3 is TGTGCCAGCAGCTTAACATTCGGGTCACCCCTCCACTTT. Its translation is CASSLTFGSPLHF.

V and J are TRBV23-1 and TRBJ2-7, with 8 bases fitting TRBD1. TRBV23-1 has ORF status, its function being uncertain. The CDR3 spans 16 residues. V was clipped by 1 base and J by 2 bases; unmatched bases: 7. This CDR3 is CASSQLVGRGPYEQYF. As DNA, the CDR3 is TGCGCCAGCAGTCAATTGGTCGGCAGGGGGCCCTACGAGCAGTACTTC.

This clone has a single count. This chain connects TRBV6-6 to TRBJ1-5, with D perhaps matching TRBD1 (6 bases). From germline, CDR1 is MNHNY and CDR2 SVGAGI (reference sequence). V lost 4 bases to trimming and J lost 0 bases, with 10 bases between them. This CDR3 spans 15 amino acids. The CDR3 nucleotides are TGTGCCAGCAGTTCGCAGGGGATTAGCAATCAGCCCCAGCATTTT. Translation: CASSSQGISNQPQHF.

CDR3 region: CASSYMGQGGYEQYF. The CDR3 DNA reads as TGTGCCAGCAGTTACATGGGACAGGGAGGATACGAGCAGTACTTC. The gene calls are TRBV6-5 and TRBJ2-7; 9 bases match TRBD1. This CDR3 is built from 15 residues. V gave up 2 bases and J gave up 4 bases; unmatched junction bases: 6. Germline values: CDR1 MNHEY, CDR2 SVGAGI.

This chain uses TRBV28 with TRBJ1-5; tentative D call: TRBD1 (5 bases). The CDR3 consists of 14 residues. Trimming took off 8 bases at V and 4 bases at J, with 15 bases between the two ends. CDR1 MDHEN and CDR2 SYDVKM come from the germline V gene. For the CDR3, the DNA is TGTGCCAGCTGGGACCATTTCGGAAATCAGCCCCAGCATTTT. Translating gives CASWDHFGNQPQHF.